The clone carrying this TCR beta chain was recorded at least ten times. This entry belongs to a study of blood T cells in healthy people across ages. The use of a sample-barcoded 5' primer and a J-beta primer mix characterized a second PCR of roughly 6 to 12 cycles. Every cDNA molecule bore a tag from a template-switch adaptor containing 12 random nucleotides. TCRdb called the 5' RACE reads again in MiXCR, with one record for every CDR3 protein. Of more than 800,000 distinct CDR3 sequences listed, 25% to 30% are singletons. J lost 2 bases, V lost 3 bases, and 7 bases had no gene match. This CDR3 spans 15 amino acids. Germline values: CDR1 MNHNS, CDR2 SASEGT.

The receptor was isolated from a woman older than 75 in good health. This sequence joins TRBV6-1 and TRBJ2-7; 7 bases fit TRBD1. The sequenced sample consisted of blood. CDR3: CASSDRGSVTYEQYF. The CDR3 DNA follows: TGTGCCAGCAGTGACAGGGGGTCCGTTACCTACGAGCAGTACTTC.